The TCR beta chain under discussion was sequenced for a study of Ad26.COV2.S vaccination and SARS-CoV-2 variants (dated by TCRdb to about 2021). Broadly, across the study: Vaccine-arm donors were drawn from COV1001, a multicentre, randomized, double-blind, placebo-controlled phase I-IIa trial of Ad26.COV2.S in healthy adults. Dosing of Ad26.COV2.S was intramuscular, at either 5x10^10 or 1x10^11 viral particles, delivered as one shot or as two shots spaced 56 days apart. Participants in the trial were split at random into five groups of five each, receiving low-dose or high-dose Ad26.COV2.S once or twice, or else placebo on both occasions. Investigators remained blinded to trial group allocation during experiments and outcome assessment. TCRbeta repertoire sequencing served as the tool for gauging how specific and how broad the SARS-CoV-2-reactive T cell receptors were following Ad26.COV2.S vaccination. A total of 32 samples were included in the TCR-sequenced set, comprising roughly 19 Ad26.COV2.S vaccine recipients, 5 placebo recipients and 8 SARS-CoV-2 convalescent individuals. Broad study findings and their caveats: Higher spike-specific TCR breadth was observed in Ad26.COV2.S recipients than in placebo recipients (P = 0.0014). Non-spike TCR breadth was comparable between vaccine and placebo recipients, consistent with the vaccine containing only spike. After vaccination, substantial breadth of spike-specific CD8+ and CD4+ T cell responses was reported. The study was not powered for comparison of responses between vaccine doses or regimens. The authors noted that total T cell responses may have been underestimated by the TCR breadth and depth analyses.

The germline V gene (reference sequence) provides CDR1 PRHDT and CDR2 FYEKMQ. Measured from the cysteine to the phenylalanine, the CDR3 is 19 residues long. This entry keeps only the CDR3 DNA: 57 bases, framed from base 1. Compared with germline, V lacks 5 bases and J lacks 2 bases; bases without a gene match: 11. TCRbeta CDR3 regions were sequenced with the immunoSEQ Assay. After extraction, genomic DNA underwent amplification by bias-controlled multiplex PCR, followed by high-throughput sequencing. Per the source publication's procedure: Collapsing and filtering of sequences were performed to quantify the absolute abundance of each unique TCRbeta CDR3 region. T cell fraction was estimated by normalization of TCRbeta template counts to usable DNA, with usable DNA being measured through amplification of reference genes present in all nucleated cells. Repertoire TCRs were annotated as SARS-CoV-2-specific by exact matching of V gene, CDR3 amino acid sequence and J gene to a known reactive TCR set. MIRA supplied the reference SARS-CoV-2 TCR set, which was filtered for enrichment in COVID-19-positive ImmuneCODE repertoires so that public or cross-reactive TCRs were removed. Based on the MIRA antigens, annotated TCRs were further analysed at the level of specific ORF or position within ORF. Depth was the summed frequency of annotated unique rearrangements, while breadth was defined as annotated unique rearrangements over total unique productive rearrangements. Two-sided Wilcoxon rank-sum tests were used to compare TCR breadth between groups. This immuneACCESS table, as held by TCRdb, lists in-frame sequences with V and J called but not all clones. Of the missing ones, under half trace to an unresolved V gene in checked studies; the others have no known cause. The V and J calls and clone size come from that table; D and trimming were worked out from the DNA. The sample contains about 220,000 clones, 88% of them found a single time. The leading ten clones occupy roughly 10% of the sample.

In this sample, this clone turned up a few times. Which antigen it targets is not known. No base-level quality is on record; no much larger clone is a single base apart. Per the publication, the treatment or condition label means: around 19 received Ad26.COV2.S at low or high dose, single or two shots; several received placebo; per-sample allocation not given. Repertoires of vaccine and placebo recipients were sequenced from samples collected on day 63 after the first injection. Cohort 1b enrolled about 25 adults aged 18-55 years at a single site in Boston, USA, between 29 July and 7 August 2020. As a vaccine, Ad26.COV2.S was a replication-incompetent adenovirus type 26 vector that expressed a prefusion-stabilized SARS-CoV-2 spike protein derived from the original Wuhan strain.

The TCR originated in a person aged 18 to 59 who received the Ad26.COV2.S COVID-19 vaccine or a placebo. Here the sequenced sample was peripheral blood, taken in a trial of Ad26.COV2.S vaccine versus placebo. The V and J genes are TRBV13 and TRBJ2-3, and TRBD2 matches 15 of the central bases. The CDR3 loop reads CASSRGLAGGPRDTDTQYF. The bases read TGTGCCAGCAGCCGTGGACTAGCGGGGGGGCCGAGGGACACAGATACGCAGTATTTT.